One T cell receptor beta chain is described in this entry. The sample belongs to a study of blood T cell repertoires in COVID-19. Study background: Sites across the United States, Italy and Spain contributed samples from acute and convalescent COVID-19. Nucleic acid was either cDNA or gDNA, and it came from T cells, B-cell-depleted T cells, or PBMCs.

V lost 4 bases and J 3 bases, leaving 7 bases between the germline ends. This CDR3 is 13 amino acids long. Germline values: CDR1 SGHTA, CDR2 FQGNSA. In the authors' workflow: Scientists estimated how many nucleated cells there were by amplifying reference gene primers. Libraries were prepared by immunoSEQ multiplex PCR; TCRdb keeps only in-frame clonotypes and omits some of them. From that table come the V and J calls and clone size; the DNA was used to work out D and trimming. The sample includes around 100,000 clones, roughly 85% of them seen just once. Sequenced input: peripheral blood. This sequence was found in a man in his forties or fifties in a cohort sampled during active COVID-19. This chain joins TRBV7-2 and TRBJ1-3; D remains ambiguous. The CDR3 protein is CASSSNFGNTIYF. CDR3 in DNA: TGTGCCAGCAGCTCAAATTTTGGAAACACCATATATTTT. Combining the CDR3 with reference TRBV7-2 and TRBJ1-3 gives the whole variable domain GAGVSQSPSNKVTEKGKDVELRCDPISGHTALYWYRQSLGQGLEFLIYFQGNSAPDKSGLPSDRFSAERTGGSVSTLTIQRTQQEDSAVYLCASSSNFGNTIYFGEGSWLTVV.